This TCR beta chain was captured in a study of human T cells and chemical hapten exposure. Study details: Across its approximately 25 weeks, the study gave patients weekly diphenylcyclopropenone doses to the scalp. The cohort included alopecia areata under or over 50% scalp, totalis and universalis. Study outcomes and limitations: Significantly greater numbers of large CDR3 similarity clusters came from expanded TCRs than from controls.

This clonotype is judged medium-sized. Its antigen is undetermined. Germline V CDR1 and CDR2: SGHTA, FQGNSA. The CDR3 has 13 amino acids. V was clipped by 5 bases and J by 1 base, with 5 bases between them. Stated time point: patch test 2, 6 weeks after DPC sensitization. Sample treatment: therapeutic diphenylcyclopropenone sensitization with weekly scalp DPC. TCRdb reanalysed the RACE reads using MiXCR and keeps one entry per CDR3 protein. The sample records about 380,000 distinct CDR3 sequences, about 6.3% being singletons. Sequencing was performed on whole blood, taken in connection with sensitization to the hapten diphenylcyclopropenone (DPC). The TCR sequence derives from a woman aged 18-35 years with alopecia areata. Some clones in this sample may be carry-over from other donors' samples. This sequence joins TRBV7-2 and TRBJ2-2; D not certain. This CDR3 reads CASSPMNTGELFF. The CDR3 DNA sequence: TGTGCCAGCAGCCCAATGAACACCGGGGAGCTGTTTTTT.